The rows below give T cell receptor beta chains drawn from one sample of a study of T cell responses to AZD1222 COVID-19 vaccine. Generated by immunoSEQ multiplex PCR, the TCRdb table keeps only in-frame clones and is missing some. The data show more than 120,000 clones, more than 70% seen once. The sample consisted of peripheral blood, taken 28 days after the second AZD1222 dose. The receptors here all came from an adult who received the AZD1222 COVID-19 vaccine. Each CDR3 is given without its conserved first and last residue.

V gene	J gene	CDR3 length	CDR3 protein
TRBV19	TRBJ2-1	15	ASSTFPGLAAPNEQF
TRBV12-5	TRBJ2-3	12	ASAPNSREDTQY
TRBV13	TRBJ1-2	14	ASSFWTGEERYGYT
TRBV24-1	TRBJ2-2	10	ATSYRAGELF
TRBV29-1	TRBJ2-1	12	SVDVQGGLPEQF
TRBV27	TRBJ1-2	12	ASSSPGQAGGYT
TRBV10-1	TRBJ2-1	13	ASSEFGGSYNEQF
TRBV24-1	TRBJ1-2	10	ATSAGGYGYT
TRBV4-1	TRBJ2-5	16	ASSQDLLSRVSEETQY
TRBV15	TRBJ2-5	11	ATKWGYQETQY
TRBV6-5	TRBJ1-2	13	ASTPNKQPNYGYT
TRBV3-1/TRBV3-2	TRBJ1-4	11	ASSLSENEKLF
TRBV27	TRBJ1-6	14	ASSSYVGGYNSPLH
TRBV28	TRBJ1-1	13	ASSTGTAPGTEAF
TRBV5-1	TRBJ1-2	13	ASSPSSGTTDGYT
TRBV29-1	TRBJ1-5	10	SVQGHNQPQH
TRBV15	TRBJ2-7	12	ATSRDLGSYEQY
TRBV5-1	TRBJ1-1	13	ASSLGGVMNTEAF
TRBV30	TRBJ1-6	11	AWSPSGERPLH
TRBV5-1	TRBJ1-3	13	ASSKPGGSGNTIY
TRBV4-1	TRBJ2-7	13	ASSRTGQGTYEQY
TRBV29-1	TRBJ1-1	11	SVEKGQDTEAF
TRBV3-1/TRBV3-2	TRBJ1-5	12	ASSHRVGNQPQH
TRBV28	TRBJ1-5	14	ATPGQSISSNQPQH
TRBV10-3	TRBJ2-7	13	AISASPGRTYEQY
TRBV19	TRBJ1-1	15	ASSTTSIQGKRTEAF
TRBV11-2	TRBJ2-3	10	ASSLDLDTQY
TRBV11-3	TRBJ2-3	12	ASSFSGDTDTQY
TRBV29-1	TRBJ2-7	11	SPHREASYEQY
TRBV6-5	TRBJ1-2	13	ATSPPGRGYYGYT
TRBV4-1	TRBJ1-2	16	ASSHAYPGTGHNYGYT
TRBV11-3	TRBJ2-2	14	ASSSSPAGNTGELF
TRBV11-2	TRBJ2-3	16	ASNEGTEWPAPGDTQY
TRBV28	TRBJ2-7	10	ASSLGYYEQY
TRBV6-2/TRBV6-3	TRBJ1-1	16	ASSYADRGDNANTEAF
TRBV7-9	TRBJ2-5	13	ASSRLAGPQETQY
TRBV7-9	TRBJ2-1	11	ASSSSRGEGQF
TRBV4-2	TRBJ1-5	15	ASSQDWGRDGGQPQH
TRBV30	TRBJ2-3	15	AWSPTSGLAGTDTQY
TRBV2	TRBJ1-2	13	ASSFTGEPSYGYT
TRBV5-1	TRBJ1-1	12	ASGDRAYGAEAF
TRBV10-3	TRBJ1-4	13	AISEEGQTGGKLF
TRBV4-2	TRBJ1-3	13	ASSQARGSGNTIY
TRBV11-3	TRBJ1-5	15	ASSLDLSTGVGQPQH
TRBV2	TRBJ2-2	15	ASSFLSGTGDTGELF
TRBV2	TRBJ2-2	11	ASSAEGTGELF
TRBV7-2	TRBJ2-7	11	ASSSQGGYEQY
TRBV7-6	TRBJ2-7	13	ASSPSMVTDYEQY
TRBV5-6	TRBJ1-2	11	ASSLVETNGYT
TRBV7-2	TRBJ2-2	12	ASSFVSVGGELF